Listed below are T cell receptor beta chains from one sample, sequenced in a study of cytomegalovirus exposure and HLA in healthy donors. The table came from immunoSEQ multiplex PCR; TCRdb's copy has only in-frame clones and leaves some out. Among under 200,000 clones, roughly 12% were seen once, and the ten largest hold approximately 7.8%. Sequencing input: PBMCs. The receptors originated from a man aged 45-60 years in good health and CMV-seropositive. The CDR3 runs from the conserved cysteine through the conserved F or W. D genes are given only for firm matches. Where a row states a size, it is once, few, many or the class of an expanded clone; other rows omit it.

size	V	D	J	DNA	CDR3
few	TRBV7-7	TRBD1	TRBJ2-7	TGTGCTAGCAGCTTACTGGGGATTAGGACAGGAAAATTCTACGAGCAGTACTTC	CASSLLGIRTGKFYEQYF
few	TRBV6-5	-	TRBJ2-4	TGTGCCAGCAGTTATCAGGGGAATCAGTACTTC	CASSYQGNQYF
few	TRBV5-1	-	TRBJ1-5	TGCGCCAGCAGTCCGTGGATAGGGGGCAATCAGCCCCAGCATTTT	CASSPWIGGNQPQHF
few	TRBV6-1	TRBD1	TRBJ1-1	TGTGCCAGTCAGGGGGCGCCGGGGAACACTGAAGCTTTCTTT	CASQGAPGNTEAFF
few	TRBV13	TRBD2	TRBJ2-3	TGTGCCAGCAGCTTAGGCCAGAGCGGGGCCGTGGGCACAGATACGCAGTATTTT	CASSLGQSGAVGTDTQYF
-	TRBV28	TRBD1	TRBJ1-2	TGTGCCAGCGCCCCCGGGACAGCTCATGGCTACACCTTC	CASAPGTAHGYTF
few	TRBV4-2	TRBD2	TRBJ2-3	TGTGCCAGCAGCCAGGGGACTAGCGGGGGGCTGACAGATACGCAGTATTTT	CASSQGTSGGLTDTQYF
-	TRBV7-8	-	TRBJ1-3	TGTGCCAGCAGCTCCGGGCATGCAGGGTCGGGAAACACCATATATTTT	CASSSGHAGSGNTIYF
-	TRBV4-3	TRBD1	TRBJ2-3	TGCGCCAGCAGCCAAGAGGGACAGGGCCCCGATACGCAGTATTTT	CASSQEGQGPDTQYF
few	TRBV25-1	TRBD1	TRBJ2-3	TGTGCCAGCAGTTCCACAGGGGGCGCAGATACGCAGTATTTT	CASSSTGGADTQYF
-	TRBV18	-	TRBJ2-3	TGTGCCAGCTCCCCGGGGGGCACAGATACGCAGTATTTT	CASSPGGTDTQYF
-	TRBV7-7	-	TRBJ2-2	TGTGCTAGCAGCTTAGGACAGAACACCGGGGAGCTGTTTTTT	CASSLGQNTGELFF
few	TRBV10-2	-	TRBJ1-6	TGCGCCAGCAGTGTGGCAGGCGGGTCTTCACCCCTCCACTTT	CASSVAGGSSPLHF
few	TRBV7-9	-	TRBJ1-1	TGTGCCAGCAGCCCTGACTTCTTGAACACTGAAGCTTTCTTT	CASSPDFLNTEAFF
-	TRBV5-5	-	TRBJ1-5	TGTGCCAGCAGCTTAATGGAGGGAAGCAATCAGCCCCAGCATTTT	CASSLMEGSNQPQHF
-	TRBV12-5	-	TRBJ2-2	TGTGCTAGTGGTTTCTATACCGGGGAGCTGTTTTTT	CASGFYTGELFF
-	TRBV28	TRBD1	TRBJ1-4	TGTGCCAGCAGTAGGGACCGACAGGGAGGTACTAATGAAAAACTGTTTTTT	CASSRDRQGGTNEKLFF
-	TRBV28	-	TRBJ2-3	TGTGCCAGCTCCGGGACTTTTGCAGATACGCAGTATTTT	CASSGTFADTQYF
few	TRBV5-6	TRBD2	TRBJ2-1	TGTGCCAGCAGTCCAGCGGGGGGGAACTACAATGAGCAGTTCTTC	CASSPAGGNYNEQFF
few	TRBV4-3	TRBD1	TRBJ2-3	TGCGCCAGCAGCCAAGAAGGAGGGACAGGATCCACAGATACGCAGTATTTT	CASSQEGGTGSTDTQYF
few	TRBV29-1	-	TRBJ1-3	TGCAGCGTTCTGATCGGCTCTGGAAACACCATATATTTT	CSVLIGSGNTIYF
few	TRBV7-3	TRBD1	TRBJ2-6	TGTGCCAGCAGCGGGACAGGGGGCGTTGGGGCCAACGTCCTGACTTTC	CASSGTGGVGANVLTF